This TCR beta chain was profiled in a study of T cells in Graves' hyperthyroidism and ophthalmopathy. The study excluded patients with uncontrolled infection, other autoimmune disease, pregnancy or lactation. The CDR3 regions of TCR beta were amplified from RNA transcripts. The TCR CDR3 first-round RT-PCR relied on the HTBI primer set. In TCRdb, the multiplex PCR reads were re-called with MiXCR into one record per CDR3 protein. The sample includes hundreds of thousands of distinct CDR3 sequences, 11% to 15% of them seen just once. This CDR3 contains 13 residues. V shed 5 bases and J shed 4 bases, with 9 bases lying between them. Germline CDR1 reads SEHNR; CDR2 reads FQNEAQ (reference sequence).

Sequenced: blood. The TCR sequence derives from a woman aged 18-29 years with Graves' hyperthyroidism. The chain employs TRBV7-9 and TRBJ1-3; D is perhaps TRBD1 (5 bases). CDR3 protein: CASSVNRGNTIYF. In DNA, the CDR3 is TGTGCCAGCAGCGTTAACAGGGGAAACACCATATATTTT.